The present T cell receptor (beta chain) was sequenced within a study of T-cell memory formation after mild COVID-19. Turning to the study itself: Most TCR clusters belonged to a single donor.

This clonotype was counted a few times. UMIs and sample barcodes were carried by the TCR alpha and TCR beta cDNA libraries that 5'RACE produced using constant-segment primers. TCRdb re-called the 5' RACE reads with MiXCR, one entry per CDR3 protein. The repertoire includes approximately 250,000 distinct CDR3 sequences, around 15% of them detected once, and more than 20% sits in the top ten. The sequencing sample was made of PBMCs or a T cell subset sorted from them (not recorded which). This clonotype was obtained from a man between 18 and 35 years old who had mild COVID-19 (a few samples of this study predate the infection). Cell type and time point are not known.

This CDR3 reads CASRDRGASYEQYF. CDR3 DNA: TGTGCCAGCAGAGACAGGGGGGCCTCCTACGAGCAGTACTTC. The gene calls are TRBV6-4 and TRBJ2-7, with 9 bases aligning to TRBD1. The V gene end was trimmed by 6 bases and the J gene end by 0 bases; junction bases not matched to a gene: 3. CDR1 and CDR2 from the germline V gene are MRHNA and SNTAGT. The CDR3 length is 14 residues.